These 30 T cell receptor beta chains share one sample of origin, sequenced in a study of blood T cell repertoires in COVID-19. Produced via immunoSEQ multiplex PCR; TCRdb's table is partial and in-frame only. The data contain almost 200,000 clones, 80% to 90% of them singletons. The sequenced material came from peripheral blood. These receptors came from a woman in her 70s with acute or convalescent COVID-19.

The rearrangement uses TRBV29-1 and TRBJ2-5; no definite D call. The length of the CDR3 is 12 residues. V lost 3 bases and J 5 bases, leaving 10 bases between the germline ends. Germline V gene sequence: CDR1 SQVTM, CDR2 ANQGSEA. Here the CDR3 DNA reads TGCAGCGTTGAGGCAGGTTGGGAGACCCAGTACTTC. Translating it yields CSVEAGWETQYF.

The V gene is TRBV5-4, the J gene TRBJ1-1, with D hard to call. Trimming took off 3 bases at V and 4 bases at J, with 10 bases between the two ends. The CDR3 is 13 amino acids. CDR1 SGHNT and CDR2 YYREEE come from the germline V gene (reference sequence). CDR3 region: CASSYGMGTEAFF. In DNA form, the CDR3 reads TGTGCCAGCAGCTACGGGATGGGCACTGAAGCTTTCTTT.

The rearrangement uses TRBV5-4 and TRBJ1-2; the D is unclear. This CDR3 has 18 amino acids. V lost 4 bases and J 1 base, leaving 23 bases between the germline ends. Germline-derived CDR1 and CDR2 are SGHNT and YYREEE (reference sequence). CDR3 in DNA: TGTGCCAGCAGCCGAGAAGGCAGGTCAGCACCTCTTAACTATGGCTACACCTTC. Translating gives CASSREGRSAPLNYGYTF.

V and J are TRBV3-1 (or the pseudogene TRBV3-2) and TRBJ1-4, with 8 bases lining up with TRBD1. Germline V gene sequence: CDR1 LGHDT, CDR2 YNNKEL (reference sequence). The CDR3 runs 15 residues. The trim removed 4 bases at V and 4 bases at J, leaving 5 bases unmatched. The CDR3 reads CASSLGQGRNEKLFF. The CDR3 nucleotides read TGTGCCAGCAGCCTTGGACAGGGACGTAATGAAAAACTGTTTTTT.

The table lists this clone with a count of one. This chain uses TRBV18 with TRBJ2-1; 11 positions agree with TRBD1. This CDR3 has 15 residues. CDR1 is KGHSH and CDR2 is LQKENI in the germline V gene. V gave up 6 bases and J gave up 3 bases; unmatched junction bases: 4. In DNA, the CDR3 is TGTGCCAGCTCGCCCGGGACAGGGGGCTACAATGAGCAGTTCTTC. Translating gives CASSPGTGGYNEQFF.

The CDR3 region is CASSLAGGSYEQYF. In DNA, the CDR3 is TGTGCCAGCAGTCTAGCGGGAGGCTCCTACGAGCAGTACTTC. V usage is TRBV6-2 or TRBV6-3 and J usage is TRBJ2-7, with TRBD2 matching 11 bases. Germline V lookup: CDR1 MNHEY, CDR2 SVGEGT. The V and J ends lost 5 bases and 0 bases, in that order; junction bases with no gene match: 0. There are 14 residues in the CDR3.

This clone was observed a few times. The genes are TRBV27 and TRBJ2-7; possible D gene TRBD1, 6 bases. This CDR3 spans 14 amino acids. V lost 6 bases and J 3 bases, leaving 15 bases between the germline ends. Per the germline V gene, CDR1 is MNHEY and CDR2 is SMNVEV (reference sequence). The CDR3 sequence is CASSPDSPLYEQYF. The CDR3, as DNA: TGTGCCAGCAGCCCGGACAGCCCTCTCTACGAGCAGTACTTC.

In its sample, this clone was seen once. V is TRBV6-5 and J is TRBJ1-1; 9 bases are a match to TRBD1. The CDR3 is 13 amino acids. Trimming cost V 9 bases and J 4 bases; bases outside gene matches: 6. CDR1 is MNHEY, CDR2 SVGAGI, per germline. CDR3 bases: TGTGCCAGTAGGGACAGGGCGGGCACTGAAGCTTTCTTT. Protein product: CASRDRAGTEAFF.

The chain uses TRBV5-1 and TRBJ1-3; D is unclear. The germline V gene has CDR1 SGHRS and CDR2 YFSETQ. Trimming cost V 0 bases and J 0 bases, with 10 bases left between them. This CDR3 has 16 amino acids. Here the CDR3 DNA reads TGCGCCAGCAGCTTGGGGCGGCTGCCCTCTGGAAACACCATATATTTT. Amino acid sequence: CASSLGRLPSGNTIYF. Together with reference TRBV5-1 and TRBJ1-3, the CDR3 gives the full variable domain: KAGVTQTPRYLIKTRGQQVTLSCSPISGHRSVSWYQQTPGQGLQFLFEYFSETQRNKGNFPGRFSGRQFSNSRSEMNVSTLELGDSALYLCASSLGRLPSGNTIYFGEGSWLTVV.

The chain recombines TRBV13 with TRBJ1-2, with D perhaps matching TRBD1 (6 bases). Germline V CDR1 and CDR2: PRHDT, FYEKMQ (reference sequence). The CDR3 length is 13 residues. V dropped 6 bases and J dropped 4 bases, with 12 bases sitting between them. The CDR3 reads CASSPMDSYGYTF. CDR3 sequence (DNA): TGTGCCAGCAGTCCAATGGACAGCTATGGCTACACCTTC.

V is TRBV28 and J is TRBJ1-2, with unresolved D. The CDR3 contains 12 residues. V lost 8 bases to trimming and J lost 4 bases, with 11 bases between them. The germline V gene has CDR1 MDHEN and CDR2 SYDVKM. CDR3 residues: CASAGRFYGYTF. DNA of the CDR3: TGTGCCAGCGCGGGCAGATTCTATGGCTACACCTTC.

The V gene is TRBV7-9, the J gene TRBJ1-5; D perhaps matches TRBD1 (6 bases). V was cut by 5 bases and J by 5 bases, with 13 bases left in between. Germline CDR1 is SEHNR and CDR2 is FQNEAQ (reference sequence). CDR3 length: 14 amino acids. CDR3 residues: CASSLGAGYQPQHF. As DNA, the CDR3 is TGTGCCAGCAGCCTGGGGGCCGGGTATCAGCCCCAGCATTTT.

This sequence joins TRBV10-2 and TRBJ2-7, with D unresolved. Deletions cut 4 bases from V and 0 bases from J, with 7 bases between. The length of the CDR3 is 13 residues. Per germline, CDR1 WSHSY and CDR2 SAAADI. CDR3: CASSVLFSYEQYF. CDR3 bases: TGCGCCAGCAGTGTCCTATTCTCCTACGAGCAGTACTTC.

The chain joins TRBV2 to TRBJ2-7; a weak D match, TRBD1 (5 bases). The CDR3 extends over 12 amino acids. The V gene's germline CDR1 is SNHLY and CDR2 FYNNEI. Trimming took 6 bases from V and 3 from J, leaving 9 bases between them. This CDR3 reads CASSRTGYEQYF. The CDR3 DNA reads TGTGCCAGCAGCCGCACAGGCTACGAGCAGTACTTC.

The V gene is TRBV18, the J gene TRBJ2-7; the match to TRBD2 covers 7 bases. The germline CDR1 and CDR2 sequences are KGHSH and LQKENI. Germline trimming cut 3 bases from V and 4 bases from J; bases unmatched to any gene: 6. This CDR3 spans 14 amino acids. The CDR3 nucleotides are TGTGCCAGCTCACCGGAAGCGGGACCTTACGAGCAGTACTTC. This encodes CASSPEAGPYEQYF.

V usage is TRBV12-5 and J usage is TRBJ2-3, with D tentatively TRBD1 (6 bases). The germline gives CDR1 LGHNT, CDR2 FRNRAP. This CDR3 contains 13 residues. The ends were cut back, 6 bases at V and 3 bases at J, with 10 bases in the middle. CDR3 bases: TGTGCTAGTGGCGTAACAGGGACAGATACGCAGTATTTT. This encodes CASGVTGTDTQYF.

The V call is TRBV9, the J call TRBJ2-7; D call uncertain. Trimming stripped 0 bases from V and 3 bases from J, with 7 bases between. Germline CDR1 reads SGDLS; CDR2 reads YYNGEE. This CDR3 is built from 13 residues. CDR3 residues: CASSVASDYEQYF. The CDR3 DNA is TGTGCCAGCAGCGTAGCCAGCGACTACGAGCAGTACTTC. Full variable domain (outside the CDR3, taken from reference TRBV9 and TRBJ2-7): DSGVTQTPKHLITATGQRVTLRCSPRSGDLSVYWYQQSLDQGLQFLIQYYNGEERAKGNILERFSAQQFPDLHSELNLSSLELGDSALYFCASSVASDYEQYFGPGTRLTVT.

This rearrangement joins TRBV10-3 to TRBJ1-1; 7 nucleotides align to TRBD1. CDR1 and CDR2 (germline): ENHRY, SYGVKD. The CDR3 runs to 13 residues. Trimming took 9 bases from V and 6 from J; bases not matched to a gene: 10. This CDR3 is CAIRDSSSAEAFF. The CDR3 DNA sequence: TGTGCCATTAGGGACAGTTCATCGGCTGAAGCTTTCTTT.

The gene calls are TRBV19 and TRBJ2-7, with TRBD2 identical over 8 bases. The CDR3 loop spans 13 amino acids. CDR1 and CDR2 (germline): LNHDA, SQIVND (reference sequence). V shed 6 bases, J shed 1 base, and the junction held 2 bases outside the gene matches. The DNA for the CDR3 is TGTGCCAGTAGGAGCGGGAGTTCCTACGAGCAGTACTTC. Encoded protein: CASRSGSSYEQYF.

The chain uses TRBV7-2 and TRBJ1-5; tentatively, D is TRBD1 (5 bases). CDR1 and CDR2 from the germline V gene are SGHTA and FQGNSA. The CDR3 is 13 amino acids. The V end was cut by 4 bases, the J end by 5 bases, with 9 bases between. CDR3 protein: CASSSQVHQPQHF. For the CDR3, the DNA is TGTGCCAGCAGCTCACAGGTGCATCAGCCCCAGCATTTT.

The rearrangement joins TRBV7-9 to TRBJ1-6, with D uncertain. The CDR3 has 16 amino acids. CDR1 is SEHNR and CDR2 is FQNEAQ in the germline V gene (reference sequence). V shed 7 bases and J shed 3 bases, with 16 bases lying between them. The CDR3 region has the DNA TGTGCCAGCACCGCGTGGGGAGGTATCTATAATTCACCCCTCCACTTT. It specifies CASTAWGGIYNSPLHF. The full variable domain, in which reference TRBV7-9 and TRBJ1-6 provide the parts outside the CDR3, is DTGVSQNPRHKITKRGQNVTFRCDPISEHNRLYWYRQTLGQGPEFLTYFQNEAQLEKSRLLSDRFSAERPKGSFSTLEIQRTEQGDSAMYLCASTAWGGIYNSPLHFGNGTRLTVT.

This clone was seen once. The chain uses TRBV28 and TRBJ2-4; 8 bases align to TRBD2. Germline CDR1 is MDHEN and CDR2 is SYDVKM. The J segment lost 9 bases and the V segment lost 3 bases, leaving 4 bases of the junction unmatched. CDR3 length: 13 residues. CDR3 loop: CASSLTRGGIQYF. For the CDR3, the DNA is TGTGCCAGCAGTTTGACCCGGGGGGGCATTCAGTACTTC. The full variable domain, its missing parts supplied by reference TRBV28 and TRBJ2-4, is DVKVTQSSRYLVKRTGEKVFLECVQDMDHENMFWYRQDPGLGLRLIYFSYDVKMKEKGDIPEGYSVSREKKERFSLILESASTNQTSMYLCASSLTRGGIQYFGAGTRLSVL.

The V call is TRBV14, the J call TRBJ2-3; D is undetermined. Per the germline V gene, CDR1 is SGHDN and CDR2 is FVKESK. V was shortened by 0 bases and J by 8 bases, with 6 bases between the two germline ends. The CDR3 contains 12 residues. CDR3 DNA sequence: TGTGCCAGCAGCCAAGATCGAGGTACGCAGTATTTT. Its translation: CASSQDRGTQYF.

Here the CDR3 reads CASSPTLGALNQPQHF. For the CDR3, the DNA is TGTGCCAGCAGTCCCACCTTAGGGGCGTTGAATCAGCCCCAGCATTTT. The chain joins TRBV28 to TRBJ1-5, with a possible D match to TRBD1 (5 bases). The CDR3 spans 16 residues. Germline V lookup: CDR1 MDHEN, CDR2 SYDVKM. V was shortened by 5 bases and J by 4 bases, with 18 bases between the two germline ends.

This rearrangement joins TRBV18 to TRBJ1-1; TRBD1 matches 8 bases. The V segment lost 8 bases and the J segment 1 base; nucleotides outside the gene matches: 9. The germline gives CDR1 KGHSH, CDR2 LQKENI. This CDR3 contains 15 residues. CDR3 region: CASTDQGAGNTEAFF. CDR3 nucleotides: TGTGCCAGCACAGATCAGGGGGCGGGGAACACTGAAGCTTTCTTT.

This clone was seen more than once but under ten times. The chain carries TRBV27 and TRBJ2-1; 8 bases agree with TRBD2. The CDR3 is 17 amino acids. The germline V gene has CDR1 MNHEY and CDR2 SMNVEV (reference sequence). V trimming: 5 bases; J trimming: 0 bases; junction bases outside the gene matches: 9. Here the CDR3 reads CASSPYSGTTSYNEQFF. The CDR3 nucleotides are TGTGCCAGCAGTCCCTATAGCGGGACAACCTCCTACAATGAGCAGTTCTTC.

J is TRBJ2-6 and V is TRBV28, with D hard to call. The germline V gene encodes CDR1 MDHEN and CDR2 SYDVKM. The CDR3 has 13 amino acids. Trimming removed 7 bases from V and 2 bases from J, with 6 bases in between. CDR3 bases: TGTGCCAGCAAAATAGCTGGGGCCAACGTCCTGACTTTC. Translated: CASKIAGANVLTF.

The chain recombines TRBV7-8 with TRBJ1-3, with TRBD1 matching over 7 bases. The CDR3 sequence is 15 residues long. The ends lost 2 bases at V and 2 bases at J; junction bases unmatched: 3. The germline CDR1 and CDR2 sequences are SGHVS and FQNEAQ. The CDR3 spells CASSLTGAAGNTIYF. CDR3 in DNA: TGTGCCAGCAGCTTAACAGGGGCAGCTGGAAACACCATATATTTT.

The chain is built from TRBV27 and TRBJ2-1; 8 bases align to TRBD2. Germline loops: CDR1 MNHEY, CDR2 SMNVEV (reference sequence). The V and J ends lost 6 bases and 12 bases, in that order; junction bases with no gene match: 16. The CDR3 runs to 15 residues. Here the CDR3 reads CASRLISGITGTQFF. CDR3 in DNA: TGTGCCAGCAGACTGATTAGCGGGATAACGGGTACGCAGTTCTTC.

The chain is built from TRBV9 and TRBJ2-7; D is undetermined. This CDR3 comprises 17 residues. The V end lost 0 bases, the J end lost 6 bases, and 22 bases lay between the germline ends. CDR1 SGDLS and CDR2 YYNGEE come from the germline V gene. DNA of the CDR3: TGTGCCAGCAGCGTAGGACCCCCGACCCCCCCCCTAGGCGAGCAGTACTTC. Its translation is CASSVGPPTPPLGEQYF.